This TCR beta chain was identified in a study of T cell repertoires in cytomegalovirus infection. Broader study findings: The response measured ex vivo was dominated by TCR beta clonotypes (HLA-C-restricted and CMV-specific).

Turning to this clonotype: The target antigen is unknown.

The CDR3 totals 12 residues. Germline CDR1 DFQATT, CDR2 SNEGSKA (reference sequence). Trimming removed 5 bases at V and 5 bases at J, with 12 bases between. One entry per CDR3 protein, called by TCRdb with MiXCR from the reads. The sample lists 370,000 or so distinct CDR3 sequences, roughly 36% occurring once. Sequences were derived from cultured PBMCs, sampled from culture after CMV antigen stimulation. V is TRBV20-1 and J is TRBJ1-1; D is possibly TRBD1 (5 bases). This TCR was sampled from a human donor in good health (CMV status not recorded). Some clones in this sample may be carry-over from other donors' samples. As DNA, the CDR3 is TGCAGTGCTGCCGGGACTGATACTGAAGCTTTCTTT. This translates into CSAAGTDTEAFF.